This T cell receptor (beta chain) was captured in a study of blood T cells in healthy people across ages. Study-level points and caveats: Measured against age, TCR beta diversity per million T cells decreased in a roughly linear manner. In long-lived donors, naive CD4+ cell counts and diversity exceeded those of aged donors.

CDR1 and CDR2 from the germline V gene are LGHNA and YSLEER. Trimming took off 4 bases at V and 3 bases at J, with 16 bases between the two ends. The CDR3 has 15 amino acids. Regarding this clonotype: Its cognate antigen is unknown.

Alongside a J-beta primer mix, a sample-barcoded 5' primer served in a second PCR lasting about 7 to 11 cycles. MiXCR was run by TCRdb on the 5' RACE reads, yielding one entry per CDR3 protein. The repertoire includes around 1,600,000 distinct CDR3 sequences, about 45% of them detected once, and 4% sits in the top ten. Sequences were obtained from blood. The chain uses TRBV4-3 and TRBJ2-7; D might be TRBD1 (5 bases). The clonotype originates from a woman in her late teens or twenties in good health. CDR3 DNA: TGCGCCAGCAGCCTCGACAGTTCTCCCCACTACGAGCAGTACTTC. Translating gives CASSLDSSPHYEQYF.